This is a list of T cell receptor beta chains from one sample in a study of blood T cell repertoires in COVID-19. Only in-frame clones appear in the TCRdb table, and some are missing; sequencing was by immunoSEQ multiplex PCR. Among some 30,000 clones, 70% to 85% were seen once, and the ten largest hold roughly 15%. The sample taken for sequencing was peripheral blood. These receptors all come from a human donor in a cohort sampled during active COVID-19. Both conserved end residues are part of each CDR3. Clone size is shown for a subset of rows, as once, few, many or a class of expanded clone.

>TRBV2|13|TRBJ2-2|NA
CASMRVNTGELFF
>TRBV6-5|13|TRBJ1-2|NA
CASRPQGASGYTF
>TRBV6-5|12|TRBJ1-5|NA
CASRAGNQPQHF
>TRBV7-8|15|TRBJ1-5|NA
CASSFAGSAGQPQHF
>TRBV5-1|16|TRBJ1-3|once
CASSGDRGASGNTIYF
>TRBV2|12|TRBJ2-7|NA
CASSLIAYEQYF
>TRBV5-1|15|TRBJ1-1|NA
CASSLGDSRNTEAFF
>TRBV6-5|13|TRBJ2-7|NA
CASLVGQGDEQYF
>TRBV6-2/TRBV6-3|17|TRBJ2-1|NA
CASSYSPPGGIYNEQFF
>TRBV18|18|TRBJ1-2|NA
CASSSEGPGQSPSAGYTF
>TRBV6-5|16|TRBJ2-5|NA
CASSYSPSAIQETQYF
>TRBV7-8|16|TRBJ1-5|NA
CASSLTGLDSNQPQHF
>TRBV29-1|15|TRBJ2-1|NA
CSVPGTSGGGNEQFF
>TRBV18|14|TRBJ1-2|NA
CASSPLQGAAGYTF
>TRBV4-3|16|TRBJ2-1|NA
CASSQAPSGGYNEQFF
>TRBV11-2|12|TRBJ2-1|NA
CASSMHSNEQFF
>TRBV7-2|15|TRBJ2-7|NA
CASSSGSGGAYEQYF
>TRBV19|17|TRBJ1-2|NA
CASSIAPWGQGRILYTF
>TRBV6-5|13|TRBJ1-1|NA
CASGERESTEAFF
>TRBV6-5|12|TRBJ2-5|NA
CASSWYQGAQYF
>TRBV5-1|16|TRBJ1-1|NA
CASSSQGALGSTEAFF
>TRBV7-9|13|TRBJ2-4|NA
CASSGSGVSIQYF
>TRBV28|13|TRBJ1-5|NA
CASRINSNQPQHF
>TRBV7-8|18|TRBJ1-2|NA
CASSFRWQGAGQNYGYTF
>TRBV19|13|TRBJ1-5|NA
CASSMQSNQPQHF
>TRBV25-1|17|TRBJ2-2|NA
CASSEYEGAWNTGELFF
>TRBV19|13|TRBJ2-7|NA
CASSFYEGGEQYF
>TRBV10-1|13|TRBJ1-6|NA
CAATGQANSPLHF
>TRBV27|12|TRBJ1-5|NA
CASRTGYQPQHF
>TRBV9|14|TRBJ2-7|NA
CASSGTGVSYEQYF
>TRBV7-9|12|TRBJ1-2|NA
CASSPSGYGYTF
>TRBV18|13|TRBJ1-1|NA
CASSPPGGTEAFF
>TRBV12-5|16|TRBJ2-1|NA
CASGSLGADSYNEQFF
>TRBV6-5|12|TRBJ2-3|few
CASSSSTDTQYF
>TRBV3-1/TRBV3-2|15|TRBJ2-7|once
CASSQGGGGGHEQYF
>TRBV3-1/TRBV3-2|13|TRBJ2-1|few
CASSHRGGNEQFF
>TRBV11-3|14|TRBJ2-1|few
CASSPTGGYNEQFF
>TRBV6-2/TRBV6-3|16|TRBJ2-3|NA
CASSYSIRAGGDTQYF
>TRBV7-9|15|TRBJ1-1|NA
CASSLANSPNTEAFF
>TRBV7-8|13|TRBJ1-4|once
CASSLAHDEKLFF
>TRBV5-1|14|TRBJ1-5|few
CASSLGQAGQPQHF
>TRBV2|14|TRBJ1-1|NA
CASRHRGVNTEAFF
>TRBV2|14|TRBJ2-5|NA
CASSWQGVRETQYF
>TRBV2|15|TRBJ2-3|NA
CASKSGQGAWDTQYF
>TRBV7-9|16|TRBJ2-2|once
CASSVEQGRRTGELFF
>TRBV7-9|13|TRBJ2-1|NA
CASQQGAHNEQFF
>TRBV10-3|14|TRBJ1-5|NA
CAISEGPPGQPQHF
>TRBV28|15|TRBJ1-5|NA
CASSLTGGSNQPQHF
>TRBV6-2/TRBV6-3|15|TRBJ2-3|NA
CASSYDEGSTDTQYF
>TRBV3-1/TRBV3-2|14|TRBJ2-3|few
CASSRDRGTDTQYF